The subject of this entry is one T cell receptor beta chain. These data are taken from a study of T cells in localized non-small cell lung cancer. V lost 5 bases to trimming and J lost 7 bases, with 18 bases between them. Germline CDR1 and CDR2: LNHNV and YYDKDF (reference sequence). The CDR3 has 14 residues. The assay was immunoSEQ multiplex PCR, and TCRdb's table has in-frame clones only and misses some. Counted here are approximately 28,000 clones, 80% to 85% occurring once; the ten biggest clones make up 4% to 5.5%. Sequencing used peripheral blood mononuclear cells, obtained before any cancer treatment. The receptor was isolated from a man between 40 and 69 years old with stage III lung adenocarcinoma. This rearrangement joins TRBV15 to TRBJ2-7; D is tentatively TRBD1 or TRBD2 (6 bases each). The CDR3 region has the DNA TGTGCCACCAGCTGGGGGACATCCGCGGGGGAGCAGTACTTC. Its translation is CATSWGTSAGEQYF.